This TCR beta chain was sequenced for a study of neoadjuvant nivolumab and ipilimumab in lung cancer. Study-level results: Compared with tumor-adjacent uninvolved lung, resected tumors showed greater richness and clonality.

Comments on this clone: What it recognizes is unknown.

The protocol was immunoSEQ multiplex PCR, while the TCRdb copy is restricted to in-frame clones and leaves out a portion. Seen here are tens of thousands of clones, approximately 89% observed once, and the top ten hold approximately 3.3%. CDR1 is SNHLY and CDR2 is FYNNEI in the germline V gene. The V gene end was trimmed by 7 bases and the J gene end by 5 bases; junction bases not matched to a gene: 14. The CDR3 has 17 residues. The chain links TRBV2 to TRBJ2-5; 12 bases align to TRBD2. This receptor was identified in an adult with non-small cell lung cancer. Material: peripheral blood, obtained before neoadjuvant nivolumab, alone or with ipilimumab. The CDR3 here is CASTSPSGRARGETQYF. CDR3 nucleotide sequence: TGTGCCAGCACTTCCCCTAGCGGGAGGGCCCGGGGGGAGACCCAGTACTTC.